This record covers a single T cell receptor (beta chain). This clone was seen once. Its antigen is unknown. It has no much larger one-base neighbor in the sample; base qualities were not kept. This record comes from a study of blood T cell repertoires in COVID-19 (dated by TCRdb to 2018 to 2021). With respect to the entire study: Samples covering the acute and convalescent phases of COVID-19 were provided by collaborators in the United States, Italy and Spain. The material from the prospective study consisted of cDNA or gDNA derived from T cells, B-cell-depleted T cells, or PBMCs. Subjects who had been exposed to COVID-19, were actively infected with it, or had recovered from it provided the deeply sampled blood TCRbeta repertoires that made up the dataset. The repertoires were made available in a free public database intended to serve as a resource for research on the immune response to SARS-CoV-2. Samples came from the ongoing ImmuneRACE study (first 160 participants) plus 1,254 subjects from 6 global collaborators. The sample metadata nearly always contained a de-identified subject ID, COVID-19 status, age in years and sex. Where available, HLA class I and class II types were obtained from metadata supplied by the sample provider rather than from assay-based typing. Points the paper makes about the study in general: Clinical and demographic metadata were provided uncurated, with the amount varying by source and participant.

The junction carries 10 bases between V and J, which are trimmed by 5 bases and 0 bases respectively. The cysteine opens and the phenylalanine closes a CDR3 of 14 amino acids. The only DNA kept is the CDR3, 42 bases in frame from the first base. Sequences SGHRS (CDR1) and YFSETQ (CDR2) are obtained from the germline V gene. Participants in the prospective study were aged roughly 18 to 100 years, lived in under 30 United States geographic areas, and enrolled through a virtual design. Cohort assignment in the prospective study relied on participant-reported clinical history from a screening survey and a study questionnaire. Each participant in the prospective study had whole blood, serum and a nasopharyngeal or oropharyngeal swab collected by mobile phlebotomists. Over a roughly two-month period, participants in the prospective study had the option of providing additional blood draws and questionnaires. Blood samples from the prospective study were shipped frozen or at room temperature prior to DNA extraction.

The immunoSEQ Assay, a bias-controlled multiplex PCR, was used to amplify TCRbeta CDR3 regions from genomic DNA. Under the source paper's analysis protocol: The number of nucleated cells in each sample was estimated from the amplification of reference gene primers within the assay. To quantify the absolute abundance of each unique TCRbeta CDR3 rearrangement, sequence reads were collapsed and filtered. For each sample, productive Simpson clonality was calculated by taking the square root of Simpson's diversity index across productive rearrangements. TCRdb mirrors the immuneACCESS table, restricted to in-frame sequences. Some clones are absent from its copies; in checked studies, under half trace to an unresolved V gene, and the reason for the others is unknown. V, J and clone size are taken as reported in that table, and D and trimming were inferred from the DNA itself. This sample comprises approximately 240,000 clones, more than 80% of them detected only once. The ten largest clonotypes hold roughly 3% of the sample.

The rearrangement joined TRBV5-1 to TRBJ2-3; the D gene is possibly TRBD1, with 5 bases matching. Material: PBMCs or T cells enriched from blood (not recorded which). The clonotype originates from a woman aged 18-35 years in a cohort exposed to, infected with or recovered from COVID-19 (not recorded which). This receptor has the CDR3 CASRQGQSTDTQYF. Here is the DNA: TGCGCCAGCAGGCAGGGTCAGAGCACAGATACGCAGTATTTT.